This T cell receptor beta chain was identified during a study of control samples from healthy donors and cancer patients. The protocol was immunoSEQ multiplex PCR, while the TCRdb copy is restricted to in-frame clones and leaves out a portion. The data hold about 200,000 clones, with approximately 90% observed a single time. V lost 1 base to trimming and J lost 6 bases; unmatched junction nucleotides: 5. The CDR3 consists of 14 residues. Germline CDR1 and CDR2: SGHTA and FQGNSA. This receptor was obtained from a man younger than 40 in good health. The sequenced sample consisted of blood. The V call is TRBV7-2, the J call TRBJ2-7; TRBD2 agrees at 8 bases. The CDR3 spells CASSLVTGGREQYF. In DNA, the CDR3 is TGTGCCAGCAGCTTAGTTACGGGGGGGCGCGAGCAGTACTTC.